This T cell receptor beta chain was obtained from a study of shared clonotypes between healthy human individuals. In the study overall: Participating donors consisted of a couple of women and a few men aged 18 to 49.

Donors comprised only Caucasian adults living in Nashville, Tennessee. CD4+ cells were split into CD45RA+ naive and CD45RA-negative memory subsets. Trimming pared 5 bases from V and 0 bases from J, leaving 16 bases between. The CDR3 contains 17 residues. CDR1 SNHLY and CDR2 FYNNEI come from the germline V gene. Some clones are missing from TCRdb's copy, which holds only in-frame ones; the method was immunoSEQ multiplex PCR. The table records 2.5 million or so clones, around nine tenths of them present only once. V usage is TRBV2 and J usage is TRBJ2-2; D is ambiguous. The sample consisted of naive CD4+ T cells sorted from blood. Sample subset: CD45RA+ positively selected. The TCR was taken from a man aged 18 to 30 in good health. This CDR3 is CASSRQGPRSNTGELFF. CDR3 sequence (DNA): TGTGCCAGCAGTAGACAAGGACCGCGTTCGAACACCGGGGAGCTGTTTTTT.